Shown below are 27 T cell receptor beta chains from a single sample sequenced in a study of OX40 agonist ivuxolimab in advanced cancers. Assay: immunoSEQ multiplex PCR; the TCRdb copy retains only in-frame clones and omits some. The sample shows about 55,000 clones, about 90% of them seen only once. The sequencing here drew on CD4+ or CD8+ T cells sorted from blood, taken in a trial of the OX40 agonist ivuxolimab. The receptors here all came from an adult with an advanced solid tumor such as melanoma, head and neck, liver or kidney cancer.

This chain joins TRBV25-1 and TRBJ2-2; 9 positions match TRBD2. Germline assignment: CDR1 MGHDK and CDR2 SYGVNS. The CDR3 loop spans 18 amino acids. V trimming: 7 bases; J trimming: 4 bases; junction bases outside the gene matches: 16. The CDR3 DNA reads TGTGCCAGCATGAGTTTCTCAGGCCCTAGCGGGACCACCGGGGAGCTGTTTTTT. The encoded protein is CASMSFSGPSGTTGELFF.

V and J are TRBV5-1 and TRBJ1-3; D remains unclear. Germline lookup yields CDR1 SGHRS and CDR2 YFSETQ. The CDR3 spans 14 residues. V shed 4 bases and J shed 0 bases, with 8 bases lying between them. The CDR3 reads CASSRTDSGNTIYF. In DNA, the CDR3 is TGCGCCAGCAGCCGGACCGACTCTGGAAACACCATATATTTT.

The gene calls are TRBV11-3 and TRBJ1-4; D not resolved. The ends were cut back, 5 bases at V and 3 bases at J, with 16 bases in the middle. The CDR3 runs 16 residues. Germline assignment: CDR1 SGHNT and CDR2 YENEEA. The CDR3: CASSLRGGLANEKLFF. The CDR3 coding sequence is TGTGCCAGCAGCCTCCGAGGAGGGCTAGCTAATGAAAAACTGTTTTTT.

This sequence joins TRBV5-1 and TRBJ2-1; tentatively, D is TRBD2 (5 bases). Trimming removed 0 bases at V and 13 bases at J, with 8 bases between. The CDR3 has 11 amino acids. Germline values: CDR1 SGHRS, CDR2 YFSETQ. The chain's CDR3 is CASSLEDYQFF. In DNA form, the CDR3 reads TGCGCCAGCAGCTTGGAAGACTACCAGTTCTTC.

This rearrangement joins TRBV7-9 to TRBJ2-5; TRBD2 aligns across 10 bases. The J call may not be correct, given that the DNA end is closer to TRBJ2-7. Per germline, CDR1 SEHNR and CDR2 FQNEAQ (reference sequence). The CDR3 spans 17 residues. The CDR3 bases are TGTGCCAGCAGCGCCCTATCTGGTGGACTAGCGGCCTACGAGCAGTACTTC. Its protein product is CASSALSGGLAAYEQYF.

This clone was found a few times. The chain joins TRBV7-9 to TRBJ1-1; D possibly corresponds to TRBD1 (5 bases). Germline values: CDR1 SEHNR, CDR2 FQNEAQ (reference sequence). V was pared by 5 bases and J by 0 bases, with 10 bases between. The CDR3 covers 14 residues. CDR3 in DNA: TGTGCCAGCAGCCTGGGACGGATGAACACTGAAGCTTTCTTT. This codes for CASSLGRMNTEAFF.

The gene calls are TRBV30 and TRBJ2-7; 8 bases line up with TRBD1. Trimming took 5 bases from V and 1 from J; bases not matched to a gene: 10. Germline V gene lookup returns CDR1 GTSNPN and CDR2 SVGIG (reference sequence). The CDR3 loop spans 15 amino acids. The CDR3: CAWEKGQGRSYEQYF. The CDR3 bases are TGTGCCTGGGAAAAAGGACAGGGAAGGTCCTACGAGCAGTACTTC.

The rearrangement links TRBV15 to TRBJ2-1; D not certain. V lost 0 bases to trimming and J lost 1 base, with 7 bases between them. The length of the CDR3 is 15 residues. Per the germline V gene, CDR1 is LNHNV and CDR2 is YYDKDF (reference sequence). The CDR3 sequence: CATSRDQASYNEQFF. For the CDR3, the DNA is TGTGCCACCAGCAGAGATCAGGCATCCTACAATGAGCAGTTCTTC.

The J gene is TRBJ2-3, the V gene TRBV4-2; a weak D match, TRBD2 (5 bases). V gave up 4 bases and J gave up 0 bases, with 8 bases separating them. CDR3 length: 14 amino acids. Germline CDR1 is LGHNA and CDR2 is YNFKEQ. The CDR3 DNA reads TGTGCCAGCAGCCCAGCGGTTAGCACAGATACGCAGTATTTT. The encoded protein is CASSPAVSTDTQYF.

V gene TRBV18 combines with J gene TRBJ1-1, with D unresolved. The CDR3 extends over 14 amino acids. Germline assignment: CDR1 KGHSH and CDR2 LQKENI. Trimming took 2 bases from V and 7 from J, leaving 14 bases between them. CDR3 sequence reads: CASSPTYTTDEAFF. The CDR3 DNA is TGTGCCAGCTCACCAACGTATACGACGGATGAAGCTTTCTTT.

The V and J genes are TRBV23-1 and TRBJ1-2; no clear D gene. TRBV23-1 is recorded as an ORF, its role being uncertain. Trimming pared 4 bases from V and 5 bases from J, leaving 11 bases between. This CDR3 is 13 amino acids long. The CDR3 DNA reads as TGCGCCAGCAGTCTACAGCGTGGGTATGGCTACACCTTC. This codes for CASSLQRGYGYTF.

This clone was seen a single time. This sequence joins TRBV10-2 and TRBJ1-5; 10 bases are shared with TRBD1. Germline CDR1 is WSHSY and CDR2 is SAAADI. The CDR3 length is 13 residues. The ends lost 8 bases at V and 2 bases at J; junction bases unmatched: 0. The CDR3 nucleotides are TGCGCCAGCGGGACAGGGGGCAATCAGCCCCAGCATTTT. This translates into CASGTGGNQPQHF.

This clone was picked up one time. The CDR3 sequence: CASSLGGQGGNQPQHF. The DNA for the CDR3 is TGTGCCAGCAGCTTAGGTGGACAGGGGGGCAATCAGCCCCAGCATTTT. The chain couples TRBV7-2 to TRBJ1-5, with 10 bases aligning to TRBD1. The CDR3 spans 16 residues. Germline-derived CDR1 and CDR2 are SGHTA and FQGNSA. After removal of 1 base from V and 2 bases from J, the junction contained 2 bases not matched to a gene.

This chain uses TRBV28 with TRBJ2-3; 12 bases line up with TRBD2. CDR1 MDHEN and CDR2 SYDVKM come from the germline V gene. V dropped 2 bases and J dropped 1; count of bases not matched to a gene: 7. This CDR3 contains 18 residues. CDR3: CASSLGGASGGGTDTQYF. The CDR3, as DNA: TGTGCCAGCAGTTTAGGCGGGGCTAGCGGGGGGGGCACAGATACGCAGTATTTT.

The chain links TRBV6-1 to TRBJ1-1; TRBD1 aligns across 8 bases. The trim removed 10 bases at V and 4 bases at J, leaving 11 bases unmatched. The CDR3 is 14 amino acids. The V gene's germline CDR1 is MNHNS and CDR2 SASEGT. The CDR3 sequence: CAISWTGRTTEAFF. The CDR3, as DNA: TGTGCCATATCCTGGACAGGGAGGACCACTGAAGCTTTCTTT.

CDR3 DNA sequence: TGTGCCAGCAGCTTAGGCGGGGGCAGGGTTCAGCCCCAGCATTTT. It translates to CASSLGGGRVQPQHF. This rearrangement joins TRBV13 to TRBJ1-5; possible D gene TRBD1, 6 bases. V was cut by 0 bases and J by 6 bases, with 12 bases left in between. Germline-derived CDR1 and CDR2 are PRHDT and FYEKMQ (reference sequence). The CDR3 totals 15 residues.

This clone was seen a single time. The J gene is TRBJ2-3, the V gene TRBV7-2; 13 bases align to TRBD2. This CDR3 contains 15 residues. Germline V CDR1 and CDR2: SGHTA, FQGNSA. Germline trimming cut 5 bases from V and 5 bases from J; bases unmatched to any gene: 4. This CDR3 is CASSATSGRVDTQYF. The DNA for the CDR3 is TGTGCCAGCAGCGCAACTAGCGGGAGGGTAGATACGCAGTATTTT. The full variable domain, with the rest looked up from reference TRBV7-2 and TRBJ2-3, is GAGVSQSPSNKVTEKGKDVELRCDPISGHTALYWYRQSLGQGLEFLIYFQGNSAPDKSGLPSDRFSAERTGGSVSTLTIQRTQQEDSAVYLCASSATSGRVDTQYFGPGTRLTVL.

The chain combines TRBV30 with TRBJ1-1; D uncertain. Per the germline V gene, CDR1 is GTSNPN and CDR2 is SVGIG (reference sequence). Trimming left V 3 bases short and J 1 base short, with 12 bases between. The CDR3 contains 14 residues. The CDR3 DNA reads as TGTGCCTGGAGACCCCGAAGGGAGAACACTGAAGCTTTCTTT. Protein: CAWRPRRENTEAFF. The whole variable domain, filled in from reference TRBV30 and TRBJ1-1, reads SQTIHQWPATLVQPVGSPLSLECTVEGTSNPNLYWYRQAAGRGLQLLFYSVGIGQISSEVPQNLSASRPQDRQFILSSKKLLLSDSGFYLCAWRPRRENTEAFFGQGTRLTVV.

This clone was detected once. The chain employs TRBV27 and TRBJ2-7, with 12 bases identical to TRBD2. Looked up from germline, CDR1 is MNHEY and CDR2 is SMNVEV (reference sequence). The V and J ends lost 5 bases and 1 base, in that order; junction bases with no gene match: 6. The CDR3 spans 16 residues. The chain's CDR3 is CASSPYGTSGSYEQYF. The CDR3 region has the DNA TGTGCCAGCAGTCCTTACGGGACTAGCGGGTCCTACGAGCAGTACTTC.

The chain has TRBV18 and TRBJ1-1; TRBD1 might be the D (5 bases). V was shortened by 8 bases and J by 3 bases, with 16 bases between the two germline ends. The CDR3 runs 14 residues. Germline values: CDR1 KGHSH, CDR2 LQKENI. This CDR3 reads CASTRDFQDTEAFF. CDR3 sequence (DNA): TGTGCCAGCACAAGGGACTTCCAGGACACTGAAGCTTTCTTT.

CDR3 region: CASSSGQGYEQYF. In DNA, the CDR3 is TGCGCCAGCAGCAGCGGACAGGGATACGAGCAGTACTTC. V usage is TRBV5-1 and J usage is TRBJ2-7, with 8 bases aligning to TRBD1. Trimming cost V 4 bases and J 4 bases; bases outside gene matches: 4. Germline V gene data show CDR1 as SGHRS and CDR2 as YFSETQ. This CDR3 is 13 amino acids long.

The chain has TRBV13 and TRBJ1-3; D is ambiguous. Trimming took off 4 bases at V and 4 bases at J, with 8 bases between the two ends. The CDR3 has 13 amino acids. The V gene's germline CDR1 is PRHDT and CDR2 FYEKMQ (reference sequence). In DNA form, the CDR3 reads TGTGCCAGCAGCTCCTCGACAGGAAACACCATATATTTT. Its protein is CASSSSTGNTIYF. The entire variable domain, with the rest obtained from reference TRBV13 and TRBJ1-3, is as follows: AAGVIQSPRHLIKEKRETATLKCYPIPRHDTVYWYQQGPGQDPQFLISFYEKMQSDKGSIPDRFSAQQFSDYHSELNMSSLELGDSALYFCASSSSTGNTIYFGEGSWLTVV.

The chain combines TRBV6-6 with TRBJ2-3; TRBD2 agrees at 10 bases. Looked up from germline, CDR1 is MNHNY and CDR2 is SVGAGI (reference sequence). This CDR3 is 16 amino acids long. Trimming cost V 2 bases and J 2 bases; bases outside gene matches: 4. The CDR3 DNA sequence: TGTGCCAGCAGTTACCCTAGCGGGAGCCCCACAGATACGCAGTATTTT. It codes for CASSYPSGSPTDTQYF.

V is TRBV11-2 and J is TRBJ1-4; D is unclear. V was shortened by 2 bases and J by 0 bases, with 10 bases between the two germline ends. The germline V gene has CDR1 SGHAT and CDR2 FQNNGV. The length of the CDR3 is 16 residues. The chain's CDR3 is CASSLIWQATNEKLFF. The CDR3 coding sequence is TGTGCCAGCAGCTTAATATGGCAGGCAACTAATGAAAAACTGTTTTTT.

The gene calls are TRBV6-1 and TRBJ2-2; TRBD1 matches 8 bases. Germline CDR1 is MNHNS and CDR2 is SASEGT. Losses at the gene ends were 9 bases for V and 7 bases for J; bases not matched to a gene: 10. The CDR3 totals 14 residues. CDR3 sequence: CASSSGTGVGELFF. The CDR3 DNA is TGTGCCAGTTCTTCCGGGACAGGTGTCGGGGAGCTGTTTTTT.

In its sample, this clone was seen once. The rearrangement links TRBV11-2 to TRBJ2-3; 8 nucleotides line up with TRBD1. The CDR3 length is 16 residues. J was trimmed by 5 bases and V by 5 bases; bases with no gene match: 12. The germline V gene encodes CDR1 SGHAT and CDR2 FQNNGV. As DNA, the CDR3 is TGTGCCAGCAGCCAAAGCCTCAGGGGGCGAGGAGATACGCAGTATTTT. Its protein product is CASSQSLRGRGDTQYF.

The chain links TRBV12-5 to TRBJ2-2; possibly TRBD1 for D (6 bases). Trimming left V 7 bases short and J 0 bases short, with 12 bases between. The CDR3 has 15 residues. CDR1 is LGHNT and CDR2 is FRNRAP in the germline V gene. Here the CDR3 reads CASAPGHSNTGELFF. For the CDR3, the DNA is TGTGCTAGTGCTCCGGGACACTCGAACACCGGGGAGCTGTTTTTT.